The sequence of this TCR beta chain was determined in a study of shared clonotypes between healthy human individuals. The naive CD8 population came from CD45RO-negative cells selected for CCR7, without terminally differentiated effector memory CD45RA+ cells. General study points: Richness estimates generally favored naive over memory subsets. Around 5% of naive CD4 clonotypes were common to a handful of donors.

In regard to this clone: Its antigen is still unknown.

Some clones are missing from TCRdb's copy, which holds only in-frame ones; the method was immunoSEQ multiplex PCR. The table records about 1,800,000 clones, about 94% of them present only once. Germline V gene sequence: CDR1 GTSNPN, CDR2 SVGIG (reference sequence). The CDR3 totals 11 residues. V gave up 5 bases and J gave up 12 bases; unmatched junction bases: 8. This clonotype was sampled from a man aged 18 to 30 in good health. Specimen: naive CD8+ T cells sorted from blood. This rearrangement joins TRBV30 to TRBJ1-1; 8 bases fit TRBD1. CDR3 sequence reads: CAWVSTGETFF. The CDR3, as DNA: TGTGCCTGGGTTTCGACAGGGGAAACTTTCTTT.